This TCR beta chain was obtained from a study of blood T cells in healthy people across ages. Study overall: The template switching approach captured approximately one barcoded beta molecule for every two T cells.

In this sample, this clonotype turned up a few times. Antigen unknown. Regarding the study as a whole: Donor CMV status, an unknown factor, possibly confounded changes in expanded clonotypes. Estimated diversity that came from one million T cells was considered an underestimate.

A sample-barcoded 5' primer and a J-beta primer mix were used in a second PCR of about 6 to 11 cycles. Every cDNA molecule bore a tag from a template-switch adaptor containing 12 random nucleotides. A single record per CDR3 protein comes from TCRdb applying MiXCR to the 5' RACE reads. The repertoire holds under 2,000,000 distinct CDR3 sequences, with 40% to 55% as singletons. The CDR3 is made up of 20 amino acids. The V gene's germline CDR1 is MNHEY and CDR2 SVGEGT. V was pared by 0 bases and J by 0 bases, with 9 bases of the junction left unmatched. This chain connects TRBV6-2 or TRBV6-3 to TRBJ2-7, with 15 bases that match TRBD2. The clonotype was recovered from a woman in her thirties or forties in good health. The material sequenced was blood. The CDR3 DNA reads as TGTGCCAGCAGTTACTCGGGACTAGCGGGGGGCGACGAGAGCTCCTACGAGCAGTACTTC. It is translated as CASSYSGLAGGDESSYEQYF.